The 20 T cell receptor beta chains in this list originate from one sample, sequenced in a study of cytomegalovirus exposure and HLA in healthy donors. PCR employed 60 Vbeta and 13 Jbeta primers. Repertoires were generated with immunoSEQ multiplex PCR, while TCRdb's copy carries only in-frame clones and drops some. The repertoire holds about 130,000 clones, with roughly 85% as singletons. The specimen sequenced was PBMCs. The receptors were gathered from a man aged 35 to 55 in good health and CMV-seropositive.

The rearrangement joins TRBV6-6 to TRBJ2-7; D uncertain. In germline, CDR1 is MNHNY, CDR2 SVGAGI (reference sequence). V dropped 6 bases and J dropped 3 bases, with 6 bases sitting between them. The CDR3 totals 11 residues. The CDR3, as DNA: TGTGCCAGCAGCCCTTACTACGAGCAGTACTTC. This translates into CASSPYYEQYF.

The chain couples TRBV7-2 to TRBJ2-4; TRBD2 matches 9 bases. The V segment lost 5 bases and the J segment 0 bases; nucleotides outside the gene matches: 2. Germline loops: CDR1 SGHTA, CDR2 FQGNSA. This CDR3 spans 15 amino acids. CDR3 DNA sequence: TGTGCCAGCAGCGGTAGCGGGAGAGCCAAAAACATTCAGTACTTC. Translation gives CASSGSGRAKNIQYF.

The genes are TRBV27 and TRBJ1-6; a possible D gene is TRBD1 (6 bases). The CDR3 length is 16 residues. Trimming took off 0 bases at V and 6 bases at J, with 12 bases between the two ends. The germline gives CDR1 MNHEY, CDR2 SMNVEV (reference sequence). The CDR3 loop is CASSLSVGGGNSPLHF. CDR3 DNA: TGTGCCAGCAGTTTATCTGTTGGGGGCGGTAATTCACCCCTCCACTTT.

This chain links TRBV6-1 with TRBJ1-3; D unclear. Germline V CDR1 and CDR2: MNHNS, SASEGT. V lost 2 bases to trimming and J lost 4 bases, with 15 bases between them. The CDR3 is made up of 16 amino acids. The CDR3 loop is CASSEITGLFGNTIYF. CDR3 DNA sequence: TGTGCCAGCAGTGAAATTACGGGTTTATTCGGAAACACCATATATTTT.

The rearrangement links TRBV11-2 to TRBJ2-1; 8 nucleotides agree with TRBD2. The germline V gene encodes CDR1 SGHAT and CDR2 FQNNGV. Losses at the gene ends were 2 bases for V and 0 bases for J; bases not matched to a gene: 6. The CDR3 has 17 amino acids. DNA for the CDR3: TGTGCCAGCAGCTTAATAACTAGCGGTAGCTCCTACAATGAGCAGTTCTTC. It encodes CASSLITSGSSYNEQFF.

The rearrangement uses TRBV10-1 and TRBJ2-2; no definite D call. V lost 1 base, J lost 5 bases, and 5 bases lay in between. CDR3 length equals 13 residues. CDR1 and CDR2 (germline): WNHNN, SYGVQD (reference sequence). CDR3 bases: TGCGCCAGCAGTGAGTTGGAGACCGGGGAGCTGTTTTTT. It codes for CASSELETGELFF.

The chain joins TRBV5-1 to TRBJ2-1, with 7 bases lining up with TRBD2. The CDR3 has 15 residues. J lost 2 bases, V lost 6 bases, and 8 bases had no gene match. Germline loops: CDR1 SGHRS, CDR2 YFSETQ. This CDR3 reads CASTLGSGTYNEQFF. The CDR3 region has the DNA TGCGCCAGCACATTAGGGAGCGGGACCTACAATGAGCAGTTCTTC.

The CDR3 region is CSGTSTWGRRSGNTEAFF. The CDR3 nucleotides read TGCAGCGGCACCTCTACGTGGGGCAGGCGTTCCGGGAACACTGAAGCTTTCTTT. The chain employs TRBV29-1 and TRBJ1-1, with TRBD1 as a possible D gene (5 bases). The germline V and J ends were trimmed by 7 bases and 1 base, with 28 bases remaining between them. The length of the CDR3 is 18 residues. Germline CDR1 and CDR2: SQVTM and ANQGSEA. Supplemented by reference TRBV29-1 and TRBJ1-1, the full variable domain reads SAVISQKPSRDICQRGTSLTIQCQVDSQVTMMFWYRQQPGQSLTLIATANQGSEATYESGFVIDKFPISRPNLTFSTLTVSNMSPEDSSIYLCSGTSTWGRRSGNTEAFFGQGTRLTVV.

The chain carries TRBV5-6 and TRBJ1-1; a weak D match, TRBD1 (5 bases). This CDR3 spans 13 amino acids. V shed 4 bases and J shed 0 bases, with 7 bases lying between them. Germline loops: CDR1 SGHDT, CDR2 YYEEEE. The CDR3 protein is CASSGTMNTEAFF. In DNA form, the CDR3 reads TGTGCCAGCAGCGGGACTATGAACACTGAAGCTTTCTTT.

Comments on this clone: The germline gene is not matched at one end of the junction; a read error may be the cause. The rearrangement uses TRBV2 and TRBJ2-2; 8 bases align to TRBD2. The length of the CDR3 is 14 residues. CDR1 SNHLY and CDR2 FYNNEI come from the germline V gene. The CDR3 DNA reads as TGTGCCAGCAGGAGCGGGAGTGGACACCGGGGAGCTGTTTTT. It encodes CASRSGSGHRGAVF.

This clone appeared a single time. The chain links TRBV4-1 to TRBJ2-7; possibly TRBD2 for D (5 bases). This CDR3 comprises 14 residues. Per germline, CDR1 MGHRA and CDR2 YSYEKL. Trimming removed 1 base at V and 3 bases at J, with 10 bases between. CDR3 sequence: CASSQVEGVYEQYF. The CDR3 nucleotides are TGCGCCAGCAGCCAAGTTGAGGGAGTCTACGAGCAGTACTTC.

The V call is TRBV28, the J call TRBJ1-6, with 7 bases matching TRBD1. J was trimmed by 7 bases and V by 6 bases; bases with no gene match: 9. The CDR3 has 15 amino acids. Germline V CDR1 and CDR2: MDHEN, SYDVKM. CDR3 region: CASSHPTGRNSPLHF. The CDR3 coding sequence is TGTGCCAGCAGCCACCCGACAGGGCGGAATTCACCCCTCCACTTT.

The rearrangement joins TRBV19 to TRBJ1-3; 9 bases align to TRBD1. The CDR3 covers 15 residues. V lost 5 bases and J lost 4; bases outside the gene matches: 6. CDR1 and CDR2 (germline): LNHDA, SQIVND (reference sequence). The CDR3 nucleotides read TGTGCCAGTAGTGATACAGGGGGCGTCGGAAACACCATATATTTT. Residues: CASSDTGGVGNTIYF.

V gene TRBV5-6 combines with J gene TRBJ2-1, with TRBD1 matching over 9 bases. The CDR3 contains 15 residues. The junction had 7 bases not matched to a gene; V was cut back by 1 base and J by 8 bases. Germline values: CDR1 SGHDT, CDR2 YYEEEE. The CDR3 DNA reads TGTGCCAGCAGCTTGACCGGGACAGGGCAAGATGAGCAGTTCTTC. Its translation: CASSLTGTGQDEQFF.

V and J are TRBV5-4 and TRBJ2-5; 7 bases are a match to TRBD2. The CDR3 is 15 residues long. CDR1 is SGHNT and CDR2 is YYREEE in the germline V gene (reference sequence). Germline trimming cut 0 bases from V and 1 base from J; bases unmatched to any gene: 3. This CDR3 is CASSLAGGGQETQYF. The CDR3 DNA reads as TGTGCCAGCAGCTTGGCCGGCGGGGGCCAAGAGACCCAGTACTTC.

The chain carries TRBV6-5 and TRBJ2-7, with TRBD1 matching 9 bases. Per germline, CDR1 MNHEY and CDR2 SVGAGI. The CDR3 covers 15 residues. V shed 5 bases, J shed 2 bases, and the junction held 7 bases outside the gene matches. CDR3 region: CASSPSRDRAYEQYF. CDR3 DNA: TGTGCCAGCAGTCCCTCCCGGGACAGGGCCTACGAGCAGTACTTC.

V usage is TRBV7-9 and J usage is TRBJ1-4, with 8 bases that match TRBD1. CDR1 and CDR2 (germline): SEHNR, FQNEAQ (reference sequence). The trim removed 5 bases at V and 5 bases at J, leaving 4 bases unmatched. The CDR3 runs 14 residues. As DNA, the CDR3 is TGTGCCAGCAGCCAGGGGGCCCGGAATGAAAAACTGTTTTTT. Translating gives CASSQGARNEKLFF. Drawing the rest from reference TRBV7-9 and TRBJ1-4, the complete variable domain is DTGVSQNPRHKITKRGQNVTFRCDPISEHNRLYWYRQTLGQGPEFLTYFQNEAQLEKSRLLSDRFSAERPKGSFSTLEIQRTEQGDSAMYLCASSQGARNEKLFFGSGTQLSVL.

This rearrangement joins TRBV7-2 to TRBJ2-3, with D uncertain. The V and J ends lost 5 bases and 6 bases respectively, with 9 bases between them. Germline V gene sequence: CDR1 SGHTA, CDR2 FQGNSA. The length of the CDR3 is 12 residues. In nucleotides, the CDR3 is TGTGCCAGCAGCCCTCAGGTCGATACGCAGTATTTT. Amino acid sequence: CASSPQVDTQYF.

The chain joins TRBV28 to TRBJ1-2; the D is unclear. Looked up from germline, CDR1 is MDHEN and CDR2 is SYDVKM. V was cut by 5 bases and J by 4 bases, with 20 bases left in between. This CDR3 is built from 16 residues. The CDR3 protein is CASSPIGGNPIYGYTF. The CDR3 DNA is TGTGCCAGCAGTCCAATCGGAGGAAACCCTATCTATGGCTACACCTTC.

J is TRBJ2-2 and V is TRBV5-1, with 10 bases lining up with TRBD2. V lost 0 bases, J lost 7 bases, and 12 bases stayed unmatched. Per the germline V gene, CDR1 is SGHRS and CDR2 is YFSETQ. CDR3 size: 18 residues. For the CDR3, the DNA is TGCGCCAGCAGCTTGGGTTTTGTCAGCGGGAGGGCTGACGGGGAGCTGTTTTTT. It translates to CASSLGFVSGRADGELFF.